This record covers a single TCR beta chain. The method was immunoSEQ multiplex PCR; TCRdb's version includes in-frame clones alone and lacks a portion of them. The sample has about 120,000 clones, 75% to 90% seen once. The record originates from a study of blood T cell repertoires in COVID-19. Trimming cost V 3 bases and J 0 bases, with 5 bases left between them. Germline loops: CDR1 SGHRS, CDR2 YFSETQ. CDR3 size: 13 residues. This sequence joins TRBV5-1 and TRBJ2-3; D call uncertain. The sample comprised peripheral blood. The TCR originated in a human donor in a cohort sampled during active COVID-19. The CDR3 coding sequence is TGCGCCAGCAGCTACTATAGCACAGATACGCAGTATTTT. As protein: CASSYYSTDTQYF.